The rows below give T cell receptor beta chains drawn from one sample of a study of blood T cell repertoires in COVID-19. Produced via immunoSEQ multiplex PCR; TCRdb's table is partial and in-frame only. Among about 90,000 clones listed, 80% were seen once. Sequencing was performed on peripheral blood. The receptors shown here come from a woman aged 70-85 years with acute or convalescent COVID-19. The CDR3 runs from the conserved cysteine through the conserved F or W. A D gene is named only where the DNA matches it firmly. Size values are once, few and many counts, or a class for expanded clones, and some rows have none.

>TRBV11-3|TRBD1|few|TRBJ1-2
TGTGCCAGCAGCTTAGGACAGGGTAAAGGTTATGGCTACACCTTC
CASSLGQGKGYGYTF
>TRBV19|-|-|TRBJ1-5
TGTGCCAGTAGTTGGAGGGATCAGCCCCAGCATTTT
CASSWRDQPQHF
>TRBV3-1/TRBV3-2|TRBD1|-|TRBJ2-7
TGTGCCAGCAGCCGCGCGGCCGGGACAGCGAGCTACGAGCAGTACTTC
CASSRAAGTASYEQYF
>TRBV4-1|-|-|TRBJ1-4
TGCGCCAGCAGCCGCGGCGTTGAAAAACTGTTTTTT
CASSRGVEKLFF
>TRBV19|-|few|TRBJ2-2
TGTGCCAGTTGTGGTTTTCGAACGGGGAACACCGGGGAGCTGTTTTTT
CASCGFRTGNTGELFF
>TRBV7-9|-|many|TRBJ1-1
TGTGCCAGCAGCGTATCAGGGGCGGACACTGAAGCTTTCTTT
CASSVSGADTEAFF
>TRBV4-2|TRBD1|-|TRBJ2-2
TGTGCCAGCAGCCAGTCCGGGACAGGGGGCACGAACACCGGGGAGCTGTTTTTT
CASSQSGTGGTNTGELFF
>TRBV12-3/TRBV12-4|TRBD1|-|TRBJ2-1
TGTGCCAGCACTAGGGACAGCCTCTATGAGCAGTTCTTC
CASTRDSLYEQFF
>TRBV21-1|-|once|TRBJ2-5
TGTGCCAGCAGCAATAAACAGGGACAAGAGACCCAGTACTTC
CASSNKQGQETQYF
>TRBV5-8|-|-|TRBJ1-2
TGTGCCAGCAGCTCAATTCGGACAGCCTCAATGGGTTTGAACACCTTC
CASSSIRTASMGLNTF
>TRBV7-7|-|-|TRBJ2-3
TGTGCCAGCAGCTTAGGAGATACTAGCACAGATACGCAGTATTTT
CASSLGDTSTDTQYF
>TRBV4-1|TRBD2|-|TRBJ2-1
TGCGCCAGCAGCCAAAATAGCGGGGGACAACCATACAATGAGCAGTTCTTC
CASSQNSGGQPYNEQFF
>TRBV12-3/TRBV12-4|-|-|TRBJ2-2
TGTGCCAGCAGTTTCCAGCGTGCGCAGCTGTTTTTT
CASSFQRAQLFF
>TRBV29-1|-|-|TRBJ2-2
TGCAGCGCAGGGGCCGGGGAGCTGTTTTTT
CSAGAGELFF
>TRBV19|-|few|TRBJ2-2
TGTGCCAGTAGTATGAGGCCCGGGGAGCTGTTTTTT
CASSMRPGELFF
>TRBV5-1|-|once|TRBJ2-1
TGCGCCAGCAGCTTGGGGGGGACTTCCAATGAGCAGTTCTTC
CASSLGGTSNEQFF
>TRBV27|TRBD1|-|TRBJ2-2
TGTGCCAGCAGTCCCGCGACAGGGGTCGGGGAGCTGTTTTTT
CASSPATGVGELFF
>TRBV6-5|-|-|TRBJ2-6
TGTGCCAGCAGTTACAGGGGGAGGGACGGGGCCAACGTCCTGACTTTC
CASSYRGRDGANVLTF
>TRBV6-1|TRBD1|-|TRBJ2-7
TGTGCCAGCAGTGATTCGGGACAGGGATTGTACGAGCAGTACTTC
CASSDSGQGLYEQYF
>TRBV5-1|-|-|TRBJ2-1
TGCGCCAGCAGCCCCAGCGGGCTCTCCTACAATGAGCAGTTCTTC
CASSPSGLSYNEQFF
>TRBV19|TRBD1|-|TRBJ1-1
TGTGCCAGTCGAACAGGGGGAGGGATGAACACTGAAGCTTTCTTT
CASRTGGGMNTEAFF
>TRBV3-1/TRBV3-2|TRBD1|-|TRBJ1-2
TGTGCCAGCAGCCAACCTTCAGGGGGCTCTGGCTACACCTTC
CASSQPSGGSGYTF
>TRBV27|TRBD1|few|TRBJ2-7
TGTGCCAGCAGTTCGGGGGCACCCTGGACAGGGGCAACCTACGAGCAGTACTTC
CASSSGAPWTGATYEQYF
>TRBV7-8|-|-|TRBJ2-7
TGTGCCAGCAGCTTCCGGGATTCGTCCTTCTACGAGCAGTACTTC
CASSFRDSSFYEQYF